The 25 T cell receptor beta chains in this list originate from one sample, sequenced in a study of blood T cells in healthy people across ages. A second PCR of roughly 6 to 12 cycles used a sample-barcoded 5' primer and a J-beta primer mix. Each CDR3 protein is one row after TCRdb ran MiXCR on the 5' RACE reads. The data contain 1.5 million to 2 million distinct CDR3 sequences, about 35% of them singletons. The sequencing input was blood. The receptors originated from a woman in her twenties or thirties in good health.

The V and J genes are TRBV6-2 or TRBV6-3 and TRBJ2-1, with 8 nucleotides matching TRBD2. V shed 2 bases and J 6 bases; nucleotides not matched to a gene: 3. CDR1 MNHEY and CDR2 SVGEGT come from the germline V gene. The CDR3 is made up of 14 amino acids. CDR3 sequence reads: CASSYGTRINEQFF. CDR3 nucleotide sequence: TGTGCCAGCAGTTACGGGACTAGAATCAATGAGCAGTTCTTC.

CDR3 amino acids: CASSVAPQAGENEQYF. In DNA form, the CDR3 reads TGTGCCAGCAGCGTAGCCCCCCAGGCGGGAGAAAACGAGCAGTACTTC. The chain carries TRBV9 and TRBJ2-7; 7 bases agree with TRBD2. The trim removed 0 bases at V and 5 bases at J, leaving 11 bases unmatched. CDR3 length equals 16 residues. Germline assignment: CDR1 SGDLS and CDR2 YYNGEE.

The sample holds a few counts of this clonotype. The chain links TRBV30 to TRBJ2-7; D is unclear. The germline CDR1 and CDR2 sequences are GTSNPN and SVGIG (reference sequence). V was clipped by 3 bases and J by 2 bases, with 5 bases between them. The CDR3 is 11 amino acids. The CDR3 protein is CAWSTPYEQYF. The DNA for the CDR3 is TGTGCCTGGAGCACTCCCTACGAGCAGTACTTC.

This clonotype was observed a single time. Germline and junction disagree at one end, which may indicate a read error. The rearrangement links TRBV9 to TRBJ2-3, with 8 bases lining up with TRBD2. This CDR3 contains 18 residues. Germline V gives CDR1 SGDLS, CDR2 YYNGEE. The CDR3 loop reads CASSVGLAGITSTDTRYF. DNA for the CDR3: TGTGCCAGCAGCGTAGGTCTAGCGGGTATAACTAGCACAGATACGCGGTATTTT.

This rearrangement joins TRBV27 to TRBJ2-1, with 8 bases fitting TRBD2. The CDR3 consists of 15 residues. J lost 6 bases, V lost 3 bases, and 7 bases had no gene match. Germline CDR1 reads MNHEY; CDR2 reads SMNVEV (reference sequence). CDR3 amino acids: CASSFARLATNEQFF. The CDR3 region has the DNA TGTGCCAGCAGTTTCGCCCGACTAGCGACCAATGAGCAGTTCTTC.

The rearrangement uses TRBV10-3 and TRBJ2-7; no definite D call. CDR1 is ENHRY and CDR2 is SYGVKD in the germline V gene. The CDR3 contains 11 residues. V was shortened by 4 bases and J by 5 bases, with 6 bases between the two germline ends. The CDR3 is CAISVSDEQYF. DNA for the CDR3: TGTGCCATCAGTGTTTCGGACGAGCAGTACTTC.

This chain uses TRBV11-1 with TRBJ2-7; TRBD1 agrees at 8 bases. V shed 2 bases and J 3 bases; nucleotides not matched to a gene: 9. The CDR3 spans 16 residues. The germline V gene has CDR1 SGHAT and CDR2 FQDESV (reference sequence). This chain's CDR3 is CASSLIYGTGHYEQYF. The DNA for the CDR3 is TGTGCCAGCAGCTTAATCTATGGGACAGGACACTACGAGCAGTACTTC.

The CDR3 nucleotides read TGCGCCAGCAGCTTCATGACAGGGAAGGCTGAAGCTTTCTTT. Translation gives CASSFMTGKAEAFF. The chain combines TRBV5-1 with TRBJ1-1; the match to TRBD1 covers 7 bases. V lost 2 bases, J lost 6 bases, and 7 bases stayed unmatched. The CDR3 loop spans 14 amino acids. The germline gives CDR1 SGHRS, CDR2 YFSETQ.

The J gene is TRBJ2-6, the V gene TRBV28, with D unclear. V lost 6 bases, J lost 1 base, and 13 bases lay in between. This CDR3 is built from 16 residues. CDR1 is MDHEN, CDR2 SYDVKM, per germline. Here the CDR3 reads CASSPARPSGANVLTF. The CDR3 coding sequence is TGTGCCAGCAGCCCTGCCAGACCATCTGGGGCCAACGTCCTGACTTTC. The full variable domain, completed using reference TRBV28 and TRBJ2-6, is DVKVTQSSRYLVKRTGEKVFLECVQDMDHENMFWYRQDPGLGLRLIYFSYDVKMKEKGDIPEGYSVSREKKERFSLILESASTNQTSMYLCASSPARPSGANVLTFGAGSRLTVL.

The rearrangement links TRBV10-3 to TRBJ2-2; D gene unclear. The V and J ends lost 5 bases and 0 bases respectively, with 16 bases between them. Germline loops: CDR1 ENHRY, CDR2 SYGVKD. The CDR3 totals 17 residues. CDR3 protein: CAISRISLNANTGELFF. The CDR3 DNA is TGTGCCATCAGTAGGATCTCCCTTAACGCGAACACCGGGGAGCTGTTTTTT.

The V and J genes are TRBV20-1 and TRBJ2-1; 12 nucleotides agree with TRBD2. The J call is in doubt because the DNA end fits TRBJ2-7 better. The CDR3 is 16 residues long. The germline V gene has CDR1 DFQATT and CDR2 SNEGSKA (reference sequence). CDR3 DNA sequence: TGCAGTGCTAGAGGACTAGCGGGAGTCCCCTACAATGAGCAGTACTTC. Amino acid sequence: CSARGLAGVPYNEQYF.

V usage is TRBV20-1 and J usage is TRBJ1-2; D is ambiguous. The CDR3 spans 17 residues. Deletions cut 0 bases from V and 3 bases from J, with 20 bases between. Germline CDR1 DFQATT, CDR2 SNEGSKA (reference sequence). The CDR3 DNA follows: TGCAGTGCTAGAGATGCAGCCCAGGCCCAGAAGGACTATGGCTACACCTTC. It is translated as CSARDAAQAQKDYGYTF.

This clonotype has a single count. The CDR3 DNA reads as TGTGCCAGCAGTGGAGGGGACAGCCGCCAAGAGACCCAGTACTTC. Translated: CASSGGDSRQETQYF. This chain links TRBV6-1 with TRBJ2-5, with 7 bases fitting TRBD1. CDR3 length: 15 amino acids. The V and J ends lost 4 bases and 1 base, in that order; junction bases with no gene match: 6. The germline V gene has CDR1 MNHNS and CDR2 SASEGT.

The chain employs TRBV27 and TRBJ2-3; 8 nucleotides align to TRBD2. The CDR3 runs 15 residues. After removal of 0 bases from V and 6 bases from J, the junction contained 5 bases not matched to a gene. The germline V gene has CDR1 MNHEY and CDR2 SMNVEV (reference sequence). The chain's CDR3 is CASSLSPSGSDTQYF. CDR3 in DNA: TGTGCCAGCAGTTTATCCCCCAGCGGGAGTGATACGCAGTATTTT.

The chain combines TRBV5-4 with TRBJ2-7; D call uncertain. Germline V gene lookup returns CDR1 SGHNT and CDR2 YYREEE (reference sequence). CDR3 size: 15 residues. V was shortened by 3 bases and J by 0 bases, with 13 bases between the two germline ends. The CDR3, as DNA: TGTGCCAGCAGCTCACTCTTGAGCCCCTCCTACGAGCAGTACTTC. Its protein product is CASSSLLSPSYEQYF. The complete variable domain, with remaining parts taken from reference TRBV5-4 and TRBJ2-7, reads ETGVTQSPTHLIKTRGQQVTLRCSSQSGHNTVSWYQQALGQGPQFIFQYYREEENGRGNFPPRFSGLQFPNYSSELNVNALELDDSALYLCASSSLLSPSYEQYFGPGTRLTVT.

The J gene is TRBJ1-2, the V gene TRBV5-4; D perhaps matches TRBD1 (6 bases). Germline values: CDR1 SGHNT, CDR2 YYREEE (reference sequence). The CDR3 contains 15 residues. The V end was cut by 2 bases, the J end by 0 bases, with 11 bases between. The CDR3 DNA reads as TGTGCCAGCAGCTTTGGACAGACTGCTAACTATGGCTACACCTTC. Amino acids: CASSFGQTANYGYTF.

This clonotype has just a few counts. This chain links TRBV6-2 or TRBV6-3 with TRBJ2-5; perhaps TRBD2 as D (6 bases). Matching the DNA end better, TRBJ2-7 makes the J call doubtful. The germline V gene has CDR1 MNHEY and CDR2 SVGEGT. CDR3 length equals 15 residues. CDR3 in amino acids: CARDEPEWTKLEQYF. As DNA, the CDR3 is TGTGCCAGGGACGAACCGGAATGGACTAAGCTCGAGCAGTACTTC.

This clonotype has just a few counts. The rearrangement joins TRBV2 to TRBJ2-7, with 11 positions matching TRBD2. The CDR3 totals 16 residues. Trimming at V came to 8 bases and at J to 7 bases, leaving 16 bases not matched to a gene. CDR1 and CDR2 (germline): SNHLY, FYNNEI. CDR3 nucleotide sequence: TGTGCCAGCTCTGGACTAGCGGGTATAAGTGGGTCGGAGCAGTACTTC. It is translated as CASSGLAGISGSEQYF.

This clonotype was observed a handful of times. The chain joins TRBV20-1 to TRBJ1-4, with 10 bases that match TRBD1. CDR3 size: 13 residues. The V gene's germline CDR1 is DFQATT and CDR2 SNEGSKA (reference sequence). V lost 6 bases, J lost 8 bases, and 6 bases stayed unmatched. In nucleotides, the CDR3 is TGCAGTGCCCCGGGACAGGGGTTAGAAAAACTGTTTTTT. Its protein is CSAPGQGLEKLFF.

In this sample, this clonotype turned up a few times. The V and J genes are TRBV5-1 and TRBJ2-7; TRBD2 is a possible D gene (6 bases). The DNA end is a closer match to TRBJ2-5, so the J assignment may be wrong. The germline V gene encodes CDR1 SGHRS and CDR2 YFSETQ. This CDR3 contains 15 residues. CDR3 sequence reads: CASSRDGSREETQYF. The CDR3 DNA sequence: TGCGCCAGCAGTCGAGACGGGAGCAGGGAAGAGACCCAGTACTTC.

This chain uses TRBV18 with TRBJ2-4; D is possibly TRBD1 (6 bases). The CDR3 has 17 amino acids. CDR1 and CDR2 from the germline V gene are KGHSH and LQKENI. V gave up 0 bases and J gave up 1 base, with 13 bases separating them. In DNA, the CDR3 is TGTGCCAGCTCACCACCGCAGGGGCCGACGGCCAAAAACATTCAGTACTTC. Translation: CASSPPQGPTAKNIQYF.

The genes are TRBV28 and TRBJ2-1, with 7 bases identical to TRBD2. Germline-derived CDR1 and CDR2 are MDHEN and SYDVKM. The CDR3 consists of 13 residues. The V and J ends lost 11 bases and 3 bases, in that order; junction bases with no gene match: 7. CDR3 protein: CAGGTTNYNEQFF. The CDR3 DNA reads TGTGCCGGAGGGACTACGAACTACAATGAGCAGTTCTTC.

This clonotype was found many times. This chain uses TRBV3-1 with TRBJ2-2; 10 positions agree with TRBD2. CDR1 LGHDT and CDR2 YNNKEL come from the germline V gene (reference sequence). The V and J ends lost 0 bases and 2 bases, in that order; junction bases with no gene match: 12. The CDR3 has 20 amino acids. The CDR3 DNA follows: TGTGCCAGCAGCCAAGACCCACGTCGAGCGGGAGGGCCCAACACCGGGGAGCTGTTTTTT. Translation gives CASSQDPRRAGGPNTGELFF.

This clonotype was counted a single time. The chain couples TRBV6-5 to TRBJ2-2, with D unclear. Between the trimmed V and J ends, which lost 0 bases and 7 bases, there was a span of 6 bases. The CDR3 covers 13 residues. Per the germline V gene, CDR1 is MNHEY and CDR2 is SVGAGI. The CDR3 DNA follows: TGTGCCAGCAGTTACTCGAAGGGCGGGGAGCTGTTTTTT. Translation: CASSYSKGGELFF.

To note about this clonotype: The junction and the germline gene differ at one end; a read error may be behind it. CDR3 in amino acids: CGARPQLAETYEQYF. The CDR3 DNA reads as TGCGGTGCTAGACCGCAACTAGCGGAGACATACGAGCAGTACTTC. The rearrangement joins TRBV20-1 to TRBJ2-7, with TRBD2 matching over 8 bases. From germline, CDR1 is DFQATT and CDR2 SNEGSKA (reference sequence). This CDR3 comprises 15 residues.